Listed below are T cell receptor beta chains from one sample, sequenced in a study of T cell repertoires in cytomegalovirus infection. One entry per CDR3 protein results from TCRdb running MiXCR on the reads. This table holds around 300,000 distinct CDR3 sequences, around 9.5% found once. Sequencing was carried out using PBMCs. All receptors come from a human donor in good health (CMV status not recorded). Some clones in this sample may be carry-over from other donors' samples. CDR3s include the opening cysteine and the closing phenylalanine or tryptophan. The order of the fields is V gene, D gene, J gene, CDR3 protein. The D gene is left open where the match is weak.

V gene: TRBV7-3
D gene: -
J gene: TRBJ2-2
CDR3 protein: CASSFSANTGELFF

V gene: TRBV19
D gene: TRBD2
J gene: TRBJ2-1
CDR3 protein: CASRRTSGGMSSYNEQFF

V gene: TRBV20-1
D gene: -
J gene: TRBJ2-3
CDR3 protein: CSARDPPRGAMYTQYF

V gene: TRBV28
D gene: -
J gene: TRBJ1-6
CDR3 protein: CASSYGADNSPLHF

V gene: TRBV7-2
D gene: -
J gene: TRBJ2-5
CDR3 protein: CASSARTQGSYF

V gene: TRBV28
D gene: -
J gene: TRBJ1-1
CDR3 protein: CASSPGGHWTEAFF

V gene: TRBV28
D gene: -
J gene: TRBJ1-5
CDR3 protein: CASKDNNQPQHF

V gene: TRBV7-2
D gene: -
J gene: TRBJ2-3
CDR3 protein: CASRLDPTDTQYF

V gene: TRBV7-6
D gene: -
J gene: TRBJ1-2
CDR3 protein: CASSLEDFYGYTF

V gene: TRBV7-2
D gene: -
J gene: TRBJ2-7
CDR3 protein: CASSLEGQGPLSYEQYF

V gene: TRBV7-2
D gene: TRBD1
J gene: TRBJ1-2
CDR3 protein: CASRNPGQGGYGYTF

V gene: TRBV7-2
D gene: -
J gene: TRBJ2-1
CDR3 protein: CASSFDGSSYNEQFF

V gene: TRBV29-1
D gene: TRBD1
J gene: TRBJ1-1
CDR3 protein: CSVDRVNTEAFF

V gene: TRBV12-3/TRBV12-4
D gene: -
J gene: TRBJ2-1
CDR3 protein: CASGDRPPERNEQFF

V gene: TRBV7-9
D gene: -
J gene: TRBJ1-2
CDR3 protein: CASSLLAAPRTENYGYTF

V gene: TRBV27
D gene: -
J gene: TRBJ2-7
CDR3 protein: CASSHGWEQYF

V gene: TRBV20-1
D gene: TRBD2
J gene: TRBJ2-5
CDR3 protein: CSAPELAAQETQYF

V gene: TRBV7-2
D gene: TRBD2
J gene: TRBJ2-5
CDR3 protein: CASSLVGGIQETQYF

V gene: TRBV6-8
D gene: -
J gene: TRBJ1-5
CDR3 protein: CASSYSMSTGAYSNQPQHF

V gene: TRBV4-3
D gene: TRBD2
J gene: TRBJ2-1
CDR3 protein: CASSPLAGARHEQFF

V gene: TRBV7-9
D gene: -
J gene: TRBJ1-3
CDR3 protein: CASSPRTGPDGNTIYF

V gene: TRBV6-5
D gene: TRBD1
J gene: TRBJ1-4
CDR3 protein: CASSGAKTGEWGPNEKLFF

V gene: TRBV7-9
D gene: -
J gene: TRBJ2-5
CDR3 protein: CASSLTMGPGETQYF

V gene: TRBV7-6
D gene: -
J gene: TRBJ1-1
CDR3 protein: CASSLTTANTEAFF

V gene: TRBV9
D gene: -
J gene: TRBJ2-1
CDR3 protein: CASSEGYGEQFF

V gene: TRBV11-3
D gene: TRBD2
J gene: TRBJ2-1
CDR3 protein: CASSLTSGRHYNEQFF

V gene: TRBV7-2
D gene: -
J gene: TRBJ2-7
CDR3 protein: CASSARGRGSYEQYF

V gene: TRBV7-2
D gene: TRBD2
J gene: TRBJ2-7
CDR3 protein: CASSLVAGGTYEQYF

V gene: TRBV28
D gene: -
J gene: TRBJ1-3
CDR3 protein: CASSFHGASGNTIYF

V gene: TRBV6-5
D gene: TRBD1
J gene: TRBJ1-6
CDR3 protein: CASRPRQGYNSPLHF

V gene: TRBV7-3
D gene: -
J gene: TRBJ2-1
CDR3 protein: CASSSEFRGCSDF

V gene: TRBV12-3/TRBV12-4
D gene: TRBD1
J gene: TRBJ1-5
CDR3 protein: CASSSTGTGLSQPQHF

V gene: TRBV7-2
D gene: TRBD1
J gene: TRBJ1-1
CDR3 protein: CASSSRLGQAEAFF

V gene: TRBV7-6
D gene: -
J gene: TRBJ2-2
CDR3 protein: CASSPNLGRANTGELFF

V gene: TRBV7-2
D gene: -
J gene: TRBJ2-3
CDR3 protein: CASSFRAGGDTQYF

V gene: TRBV7-2
D gene: -
J gene: TRBJ1-6
CDR3 protein: CASSYRDSLLNSPLHF

V gene: TRBV7-2
D gene: -
J gene: TRBJ1-2
CDR3 protein: CASSRTRQYGYTF

V gene: TRBV7-2
D gene: -
J gene: TRBJ2-5
CDR3 protein: CASSFQWGSQETQYF

V gene: TRBV28
D gene: -
J gene: TRBJ1-1
CDR3 protein: CASSSLGPVQTEAFF

V gene: TRBV19
D gene: -
J gene: TRBJ2-3
CDR3 protein: CASSIPGVGTDTQYF

V gene: TRBV29-1
D gene: -
J gene: TRBJ1-1
CDR3 protein: CSGLSGGATEAFF

V gene: TRBV12-3/TRBV12-4
D gene: -
J gene: TRBJ1-5
CDR3 protein: CASSLRAGAGSPPQHF

V gene: TRBV6-4
D gene: -
J gene: TRBJ1-6
CDR3 protein: CASSPIWGSDSPLHF

V gene: TRBV7-2
D gene: TRBD2
J gene: TRBJ2-1
CDR3 protein: CASSPYSGRQFF

V gene: TRBV6-2/TRBV6-3
D gene: -
J gene: TRBJ2-7
CDR3 protein: CASSYPGRLFF

V gene: TRBV6-2/TRBV6-3
D gene: -
J gene: TRBJ2-1
CDR3 protein: CASTRSGGSSSYNEQFF

V gene: TRBV7-9
D gene: TRBD1
J gene: TRBJ2-7
CDR3 protein: CASSRQGATYEQYF

V gene: TRBV9
D gene: -
J gene: TRBJ2-2
CDR3 protein: CASSPLEGSLPPNTGELFF

V gene: TRBV20-1
D gene: -
J gene: TRBJ1-1
CDR3 protein: CSATSSTGTEAFF

V gene: TRBV12-3/TRBV12-4
D gene: -
J gene: TRBJ2-1
CDR3 protein: CASSFRVGSHNEQFF

V gene: TRBV4-2
D gene: TRBD1
J gene: TRBJ2-3
CDR3 protein: CASSQEDRSTDTQYF

V gene: TRBV11-2
D gene: -
J gene: TRBJ2-6
CDR3 protein: CASGAVSGANVLTF

V gene: TRBV10-3
D gene: -
J gene: TRBJ1-2
CDR3 protein: CAIKSDRRYTF

V gene: TRBV27
D gene: -
J gene: TRBJ2-3
CDR3 protein: CASSLTQDTQYF

V gene: TRBV7-6
D gene: -
J gene: TRBJ2-7
CDR3 protein: CASKSNYEQYF

V gene: TRBV7-6
D gene: -
J gene: TRBJ2-5
CDR3 protein: CASSSRRGLETQYF

V gene: TRBV11-1
D gene: -
J gene: TRBJ2-7
CDR3 protein: CASSTTGPPEQYF

V gene: TRBV4-3
D gene: TRBD1
J gene: TRBJ2-5
CDR3 protein: CASSQRIGQGGFQETQYF

V gene: TRBV15
D gene: -
J gene: TRBJ2-1
CDR3 protein: CATSTPSGATREQFF